This T cell receptor (beta chain) was sequenced in a study of identical twins. From the 5' RACE reads, TCRdb called clonotypes with MiXCR, one entry per CDR3 protein. The table includes approximately 220,000 distinct CDR3 sequences, 9.4% detected once. This clonotype came up a few times. The sequencing sample was made of memory (CD45RO+) T cells sorted from blood. This receptor was taken from a woman younger than 35 in good health.

This CDR3 reads CASSQWGGSNYEQYF. CDR3 nucleotide sequence: TGTGCCAGCAGCCAATGGGGAGGCTCAAACTACGAGCAGTACTTC. The chain has TRBV4-2 and TRBJ2-7; a weak D match, TRBD2 (6 bases). The V and J ends lost 2 bases and 3 bases respectively, with 14 bases between them. CDR1 and CDR2 from the germline V gene are LGHNA and YNFKEQ. There are 15 residues in the CDR3.